The entry below gives a single T cell receptor (beta chain) sequence along with its context. The CDR3 is 16 residues long. V was pared by 4 bases and J by 1 base, with 11 bases of the junction left unmatched. Germline loops: CDR1 SGDLS, CDR2 YYNGEE. This specimen belongs to a study of blood T cell repertoires in COVID-19. As for the study in general: There were acute and convalescent COVID-19 samples, and they came from the United States, Italy and Spain. T cells, B-cell-depleted T cells, or PBMCs provided the cDNA or gDNA that served as material.

Method: immunoSEQ multiplex PCR; TCRdb's copy keeps in-frame clones and lacks some. The profile shows 300,000 to 450,000 clones, about 88% of them singletons. The sample taken for sequencing was peripheral blood. V usage is TRBV9 and J usage is TRBJ2-7, with 7 bases matching TRBD1. The TCR sequence derives from a human donor in a cohort sampled during active COVID-19. The DNA for the CDR3 is TGTGCCAGCAGCCCCCGACCCGGGACAGTTTCCTACGAGCAGTACTTC. This gives the protein CASSPRPGTVSYEQYF. The variable domain in full, completed from reference TRBV9 and TRBJ2-7, reads DSGVTQTPKHLITATGQRVTLRCSPRSGDLSVYWYQQSLDQGLQFLIQYYNGEERAKGNILERFSAQQFPDLHSELNLSSLELGDSALYFCASSPRPGTVSYEQYFGPGTRLTVT.